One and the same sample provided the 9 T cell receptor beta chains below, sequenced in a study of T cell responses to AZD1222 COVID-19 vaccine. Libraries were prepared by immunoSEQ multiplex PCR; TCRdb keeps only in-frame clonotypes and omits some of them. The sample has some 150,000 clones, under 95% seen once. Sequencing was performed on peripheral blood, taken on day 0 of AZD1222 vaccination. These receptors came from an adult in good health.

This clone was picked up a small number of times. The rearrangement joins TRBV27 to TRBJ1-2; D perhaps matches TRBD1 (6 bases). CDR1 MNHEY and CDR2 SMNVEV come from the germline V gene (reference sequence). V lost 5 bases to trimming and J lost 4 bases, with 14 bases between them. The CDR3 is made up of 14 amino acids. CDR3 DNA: TGTGCCAGCAGTCCTACAGGGTATGGCTATGGCTACACCTTC. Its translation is CASSPTGYGYGYTF.

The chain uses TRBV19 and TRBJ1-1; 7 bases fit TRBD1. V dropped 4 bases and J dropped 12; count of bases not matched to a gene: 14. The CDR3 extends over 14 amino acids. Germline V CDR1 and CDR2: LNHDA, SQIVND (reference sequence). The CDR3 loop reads CASSTPGGARATFF. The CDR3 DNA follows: TGTGCCAGTAGTACCCCAGGGGGGGCCCGAGCGACTTTCTTT.

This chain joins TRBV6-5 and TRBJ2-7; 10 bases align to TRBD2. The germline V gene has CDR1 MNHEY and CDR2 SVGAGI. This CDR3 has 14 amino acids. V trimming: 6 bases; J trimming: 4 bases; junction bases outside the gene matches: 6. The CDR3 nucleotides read TGTGCCAGCAGCCCCGGGACTAGCGTGTACGAGCAGTACTTC. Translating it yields CASSPGTSVYEQYF.

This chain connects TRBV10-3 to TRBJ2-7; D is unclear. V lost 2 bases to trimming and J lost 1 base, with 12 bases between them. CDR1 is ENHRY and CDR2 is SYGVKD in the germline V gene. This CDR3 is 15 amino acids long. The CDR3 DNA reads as TGTGCCATCAGTGAGCCCACCGATGCGTCCTACGAGCAGTACTTC. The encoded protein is CAISEPTDASYEQYF.

The CDR3 region is CASSQDGLSGVTDTQYF. The CDR3 DNA follows: TGCGCCAGCAGCCAAGATGGGCTCTCTGGTGTCACAGATACGCAGTATTTT. The gene calls are TRBV4-3 and TRBJ2-3; unclear D gene. V gave up 0 bases and J gave up 2 bases, with 15 bases separating them. Germline V gene lookup returns CDR1 LGHNA and CDR2 YSLEER. The CDR3 extends over 17 amino acids.

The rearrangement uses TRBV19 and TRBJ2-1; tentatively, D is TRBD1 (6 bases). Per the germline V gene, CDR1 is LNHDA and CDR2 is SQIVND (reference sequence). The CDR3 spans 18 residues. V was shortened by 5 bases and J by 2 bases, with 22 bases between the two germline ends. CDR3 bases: TGTGCCAGTAGTTCGTGGGTGGGGCAGGGGTTAACCTACAATGAGCAGTTCTTC. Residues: CASSSWVGQGLTYNEQFF.

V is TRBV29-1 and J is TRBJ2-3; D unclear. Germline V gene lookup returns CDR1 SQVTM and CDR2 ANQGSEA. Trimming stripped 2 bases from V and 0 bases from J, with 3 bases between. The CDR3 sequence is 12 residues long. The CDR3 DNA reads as TGCAGCGTTGAATCCAGCACAGATACGCAGTATTTT. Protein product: CSVESSTDTQYF.

The CDR3: CASSGTSGTRTQYF. In DNA, the CDR3 is TGTGCCAGCAGCGGGACTAGCGGTACTCGGACCCAGTACTTC. This chain uses TRBV3-1 (or the pseudogene TRBV3-2) with TRBJ2-5; 11 bases align to TRBD2. The junction had 6 bases not matched to a gene; V was cut back by 5 bases and J by 7 bases. The CDR3 extends over 14 amino acids. From germline, CDR1 is LGHDT and CDR2 YNNKEL (reference sequence).

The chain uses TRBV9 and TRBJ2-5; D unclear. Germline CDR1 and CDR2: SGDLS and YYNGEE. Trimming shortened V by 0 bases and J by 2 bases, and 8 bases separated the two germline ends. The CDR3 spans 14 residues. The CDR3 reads CASSVGHFQETQYF. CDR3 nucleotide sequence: TGTGCCAGCAGCGTAGGACACTTTCAAGAGACCCAGTACTTC.